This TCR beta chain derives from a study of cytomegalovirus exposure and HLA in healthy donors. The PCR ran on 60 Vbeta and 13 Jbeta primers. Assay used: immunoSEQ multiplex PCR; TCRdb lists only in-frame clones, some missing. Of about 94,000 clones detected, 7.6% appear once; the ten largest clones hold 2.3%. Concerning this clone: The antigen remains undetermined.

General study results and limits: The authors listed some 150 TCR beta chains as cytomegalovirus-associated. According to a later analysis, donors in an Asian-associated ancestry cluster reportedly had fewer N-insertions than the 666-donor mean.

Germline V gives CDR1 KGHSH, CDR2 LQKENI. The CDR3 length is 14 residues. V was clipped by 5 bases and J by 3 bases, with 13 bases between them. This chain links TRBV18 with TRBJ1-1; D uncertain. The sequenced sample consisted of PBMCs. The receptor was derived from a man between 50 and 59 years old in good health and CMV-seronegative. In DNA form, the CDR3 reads TGTGCCAGCTCAGCTCGGGGATCGGACACTGAAGCTTTCTTT. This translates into CASSARGSDTEAFF.